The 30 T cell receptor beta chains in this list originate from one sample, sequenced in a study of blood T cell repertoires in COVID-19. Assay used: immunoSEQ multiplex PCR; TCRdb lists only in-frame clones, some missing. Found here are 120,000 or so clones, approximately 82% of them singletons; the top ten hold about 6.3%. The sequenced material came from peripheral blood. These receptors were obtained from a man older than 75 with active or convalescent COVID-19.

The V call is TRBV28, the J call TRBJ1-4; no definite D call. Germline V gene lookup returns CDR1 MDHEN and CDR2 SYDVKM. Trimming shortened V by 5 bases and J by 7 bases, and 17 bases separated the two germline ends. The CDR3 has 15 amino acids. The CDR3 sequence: CASSAFTEEGEKLFF. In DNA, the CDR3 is TGTGCCAGCAGTGCCTTCACAGAAGAGGGTGAAAAACTGTTTTTT.

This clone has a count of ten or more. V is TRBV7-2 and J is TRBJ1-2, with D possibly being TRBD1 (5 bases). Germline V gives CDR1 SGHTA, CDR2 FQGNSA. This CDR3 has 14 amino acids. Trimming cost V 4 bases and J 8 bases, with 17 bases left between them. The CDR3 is CASSYRDYPTGYTF. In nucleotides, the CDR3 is TGTGCCAGCAGCTATCGGGACTACCCTACGGGCTACACCTTC.

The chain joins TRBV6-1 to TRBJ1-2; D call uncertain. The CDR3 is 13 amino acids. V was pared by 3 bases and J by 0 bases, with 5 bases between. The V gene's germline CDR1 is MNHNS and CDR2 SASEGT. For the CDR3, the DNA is TGTGCCAGCAGTGATCGGGCTAACTATGGCTACACCTTC. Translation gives CASSDRANYGYTF.

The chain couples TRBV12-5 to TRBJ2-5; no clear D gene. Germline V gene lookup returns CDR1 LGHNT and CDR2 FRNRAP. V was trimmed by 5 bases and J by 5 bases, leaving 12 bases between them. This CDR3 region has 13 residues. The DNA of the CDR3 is TGTGCTAGTGGTCCCTCTAATCGGGAGACCCAGTACTTC. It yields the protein CASGPSNRETQYF.

The CDR3 sequence is CASSPPGQGGRTEAFF. As DNA, the CDR3 is TGTGCCAGCTCACCACCTGGGCAGGGAGGGCGCACTGAAGCTTTCTTT. The J gene is TRBJ1-1, the V gene TRBV18; tentatively, D is TRBD1 (5 bases). The germline V and J ends were trimmed by 0 bases and 4 bases, with 15 bases remaining between them. The CDR3 contains 16 residues. CDR1 and CDR2 from the germline V gene are KGHSH and LQKENI.

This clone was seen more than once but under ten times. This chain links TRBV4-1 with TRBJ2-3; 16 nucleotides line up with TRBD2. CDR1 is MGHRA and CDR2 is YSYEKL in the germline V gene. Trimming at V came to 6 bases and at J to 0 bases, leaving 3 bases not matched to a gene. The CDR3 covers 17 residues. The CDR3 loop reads CASRGLAGGRSTDTQYF. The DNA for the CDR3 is TGCGCCAGCAGGGGACTAGCGGGGGGGCGGAGCACAGATACGCAGTATTTT.

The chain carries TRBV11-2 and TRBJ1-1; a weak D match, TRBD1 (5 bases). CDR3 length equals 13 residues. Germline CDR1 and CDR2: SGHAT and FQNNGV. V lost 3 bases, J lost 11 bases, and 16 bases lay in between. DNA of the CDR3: TGTGCCAGCAGCTTTTTTTCTGGGGGGGAGGCTTTCTTT. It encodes CASSFFSGGEAFF.

CDR3 protein: CAITPGLAGGNYKQYF. CDR3 sequence (DNA): TGTGCCATCACCCCGGGACTAGCGGGGGGGAATTACAAGCAGTACTTC. The chain links TRBV10-3 to TRBJ2-7; 16 nucleotides agree with TRBD2. From germline, CDR1 is ENHRY and CDR2 SYGVKD. This CDR3 has 16 residues. V was clipped by 7 bases and J by 8 bases; unmatched bases: 11.

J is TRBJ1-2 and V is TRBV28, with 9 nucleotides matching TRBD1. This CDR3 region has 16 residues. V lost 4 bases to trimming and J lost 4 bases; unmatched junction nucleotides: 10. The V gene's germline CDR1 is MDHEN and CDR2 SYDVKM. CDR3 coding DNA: TGTGCCAGCAGTTACCCTCCCGGGACAGGGTTCTATGGCTACACCTTC. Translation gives CASSYPPGTGFYGYTF.

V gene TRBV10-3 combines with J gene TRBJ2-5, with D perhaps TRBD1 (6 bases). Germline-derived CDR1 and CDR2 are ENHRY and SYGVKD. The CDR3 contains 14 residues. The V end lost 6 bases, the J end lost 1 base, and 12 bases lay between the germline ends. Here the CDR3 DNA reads TGTGCCATCAGCAGGACAGACGGCCAAGAGACCCAGTACTTC. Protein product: CAISRTDGQETQYF.

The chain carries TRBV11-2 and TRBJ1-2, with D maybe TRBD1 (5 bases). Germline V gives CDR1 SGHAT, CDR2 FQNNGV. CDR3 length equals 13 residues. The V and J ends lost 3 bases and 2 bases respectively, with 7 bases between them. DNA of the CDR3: TGTGCCAGCAGCTTGGACATAAACTATGGCTACACCTTC. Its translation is CASSLDINYGYTF.

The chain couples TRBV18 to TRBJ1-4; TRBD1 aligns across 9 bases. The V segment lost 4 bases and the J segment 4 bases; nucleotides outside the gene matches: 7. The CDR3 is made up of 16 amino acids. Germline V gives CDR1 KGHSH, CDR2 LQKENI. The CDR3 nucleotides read TGTGCCAGCTCACTTAACAGGGGGCGGAATAATGAAAAACTGTTTTTT. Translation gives CASSLNRGRNNEKLFF.

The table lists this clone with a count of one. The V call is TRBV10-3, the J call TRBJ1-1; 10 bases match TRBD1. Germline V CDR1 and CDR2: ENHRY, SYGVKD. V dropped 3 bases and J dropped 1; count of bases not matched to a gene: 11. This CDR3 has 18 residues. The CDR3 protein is CAISDPTGGVSGNTEAFF. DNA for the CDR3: TGTGCCATCAGTGATCCGACAGGGGGCGTTTCGGGGAACACTGAAGCTTTCTTT.

CDR3 bases: TGTGCCAGCAGTGACCCCCTCGGGGGCAATCAGCCCCAGCATTTT. Translating it yields CASSDPLGGNQPQHF. The chain recombines TRBV6-1 with TRBJ1-5, with D unresolved. Germline CDR1 and CDR2: MNHNS and SASEGT. V was shortened by 3 bases and J by 2 bases, with 11 bases between the two germline ends. This CDR3 has 15 amino acids.

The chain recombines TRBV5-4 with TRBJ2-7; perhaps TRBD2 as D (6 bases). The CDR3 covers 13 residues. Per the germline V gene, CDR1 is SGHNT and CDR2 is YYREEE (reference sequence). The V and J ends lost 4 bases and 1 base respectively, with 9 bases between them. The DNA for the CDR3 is TGTGCCAGCAGCCTGGACTATTCCTACGAGCAGTACTTC. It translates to CASSLDYSYEQYF.

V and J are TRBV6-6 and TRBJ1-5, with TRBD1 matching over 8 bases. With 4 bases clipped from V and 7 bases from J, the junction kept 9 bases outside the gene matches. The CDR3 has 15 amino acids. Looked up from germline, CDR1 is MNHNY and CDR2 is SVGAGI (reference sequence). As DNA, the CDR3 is TGTGCCAGCAGTTCCCCCGGGACAGGCCAACAGCCCCAGCATTTT. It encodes CASSSPGTGQQPQHF.

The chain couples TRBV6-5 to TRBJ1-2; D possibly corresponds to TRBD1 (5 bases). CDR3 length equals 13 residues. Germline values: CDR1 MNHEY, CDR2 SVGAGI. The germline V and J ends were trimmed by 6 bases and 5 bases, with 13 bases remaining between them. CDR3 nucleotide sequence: TGTGCCAGCAGCGAGACAGCTTTGTATGGCTACACCTTC. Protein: CASSETALYGYTF.

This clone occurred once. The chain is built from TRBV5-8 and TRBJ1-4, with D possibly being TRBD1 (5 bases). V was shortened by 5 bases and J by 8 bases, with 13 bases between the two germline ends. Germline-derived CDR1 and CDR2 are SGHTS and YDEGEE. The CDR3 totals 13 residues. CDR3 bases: TGTGCCAGCAGTCTGGGGCGGCGAGAAAAACTGTTTTTT. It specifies CASSLGRREKLFF.

The CDR3 nucleotides read TGTGCCAGCAGTCGGGACAGGCTGCCCGCTAACTATGGCTACACCTTC. Protein sequence: CASSRDRLPANYGYTF. V and J are TRBV6-6 and TRBJ1-2; 8 bases agree with TRBD1. Unmatched junction bases numbered 8, after V lost 5 bases and J lost 0 bases. The germline V gene encodes CDR1 MNHNY and CDR2 SVGAGI (reference sequence). The CDR3 contains 16 residues.

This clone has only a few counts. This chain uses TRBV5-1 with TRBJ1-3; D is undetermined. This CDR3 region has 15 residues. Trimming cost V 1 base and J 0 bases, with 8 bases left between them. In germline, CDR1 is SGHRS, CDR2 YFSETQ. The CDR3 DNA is TGCGCCAGCAGCTTGACAGCAAACTCTGGAAACACCATATATTTT. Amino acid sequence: CASSLTANSGNTIYF. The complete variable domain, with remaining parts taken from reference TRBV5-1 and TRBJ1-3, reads KAGVTQTPRYLIKTRGQQVTLSCSPISGHRSVSWYQQTPGQGLQFLFEYFSETQRNKGNFPGRFSGRQFSNSRSEMNVSTLELGDSALYLCASSLTANSGNTIYFGEGSWLTVV.

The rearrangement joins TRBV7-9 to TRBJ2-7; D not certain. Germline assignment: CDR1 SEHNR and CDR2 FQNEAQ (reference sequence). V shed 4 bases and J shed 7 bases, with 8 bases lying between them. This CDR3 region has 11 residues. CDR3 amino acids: CASSSSLEQYF. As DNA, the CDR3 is TGTGCCAGCAGCTCCTCTCTTGAGCAGTACTTC.

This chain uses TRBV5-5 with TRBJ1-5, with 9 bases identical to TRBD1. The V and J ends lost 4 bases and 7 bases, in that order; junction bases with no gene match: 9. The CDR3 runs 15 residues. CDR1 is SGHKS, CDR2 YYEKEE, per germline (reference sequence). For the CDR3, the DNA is TGTGCCAGCAGCCCAGGGACAGGGTCTTTGCAGCCCCAGCATTTT. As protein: CASSPGTGSLQPQHF.

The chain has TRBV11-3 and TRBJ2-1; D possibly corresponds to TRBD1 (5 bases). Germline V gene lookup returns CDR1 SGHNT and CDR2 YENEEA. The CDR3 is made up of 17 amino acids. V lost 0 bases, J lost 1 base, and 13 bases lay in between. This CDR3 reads CASSLDTGARSYNEQFF. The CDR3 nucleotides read TGTGCCAGCAGCTTAGATACAGGTGCCAGGTCCTACAATGAGCAGTTCTTC. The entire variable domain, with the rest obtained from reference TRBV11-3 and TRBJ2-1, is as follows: EAGVVQSPRYKIIEKKQPVAFWCNPISGHNTLYWYLQNLGQGPELLIRYENEEAVDDSQLPKDRFSAERLKGVDSTLKIQPAELGDSAVYLCASSLDTGARSYNEQFFGPGTRLTVL.

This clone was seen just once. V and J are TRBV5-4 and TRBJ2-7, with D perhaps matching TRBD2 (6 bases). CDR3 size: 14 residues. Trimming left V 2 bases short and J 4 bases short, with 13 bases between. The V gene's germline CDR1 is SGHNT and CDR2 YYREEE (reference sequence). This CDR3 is CASSFGAGRYEQYF. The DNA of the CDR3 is TGTGCCAGCAGCTTCGGTGCAGGGAGGTACGAGCAGTACTTC.

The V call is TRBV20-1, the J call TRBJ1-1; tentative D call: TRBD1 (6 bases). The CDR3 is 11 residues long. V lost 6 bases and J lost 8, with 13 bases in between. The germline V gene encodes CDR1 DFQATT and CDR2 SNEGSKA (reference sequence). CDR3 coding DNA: TGCAGTGCACATATTCAGGGGGAAGCTTTCTTT. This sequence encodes CSAHIQGEAFF.

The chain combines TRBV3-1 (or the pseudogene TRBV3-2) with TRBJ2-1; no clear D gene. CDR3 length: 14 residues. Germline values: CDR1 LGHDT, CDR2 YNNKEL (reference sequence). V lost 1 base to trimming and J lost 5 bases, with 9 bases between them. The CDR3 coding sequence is TGTGCCAGCAGCCAAGGGTTCACTAACAATGAGCAGTTCTTC. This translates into CASSQGFTNNEQFF.

The CDR3: CASSKRGGNTDTQYF. In DNA form, the CDR3 reads TGTGCCAGCAGCAAACGGGGGGGTAACACAGATACGCAGTATTTT. The chain is built from TRBV5-4 and TRBJ2-3; 8 positions agree with TRBD2. Germline lookup yields CDR1 SGHNT and CDR2 YYREEE (reference sequence). V shed 4 bases and J 2 bases; nucleotides not matched to a gene: 6. The length of the CDR3 is 15 residues. The complete variable domain, with remaining parts taken from reference TRBV5-4 and TRBJ2-3, reads ETGVTQSPTHLIKTRGQQVTLRCSSQSGHNTVSWYQQALGQGPQFIFQYYREEENGRGNFPPRFSGLQFPNYSSELNVNALELDDSALYLCASSKRGGNTDTQYFGPGTRLTVL.

CDR3 region: CASSSRDRNFYGYTF. The CDR3 nucleotides read TGTGCCAGCAGCTCCCGGGACAGGAACTTCTATGGCTACACCTTC. The chain is built from TRBV7-9 and TRBJ1-2, with TRBD1 matching over 8 bases. The V and J ends lost 4 bases and 4 bases, in that order; junction bases with no gene match: 8. The CDR3 has 15 amino acids. Germline V gives CDR1 SEHNR, CDR2 FQNEAQ (reference sequence). Together with reference TRBV7-9 and TRBJ1-2, the CDR3 gives the full variable domain: DTGVSQNPRHKITKRGQNVTFRCDPISEHNRLYWYRQTLGQGPEFLTYFQNEAQLEKSRLLSDRFSAERPKGSFSTLEIQRTEQGDSAMYLCASSSRDRNFYGYTFGSGTRLTVV.

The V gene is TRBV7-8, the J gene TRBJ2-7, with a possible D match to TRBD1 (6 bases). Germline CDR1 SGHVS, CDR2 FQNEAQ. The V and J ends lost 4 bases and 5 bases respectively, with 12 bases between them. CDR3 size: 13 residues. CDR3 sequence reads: CASSWGHLHEQYF. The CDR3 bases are TGTGCCAGCAGCTGGGGACACCTCCACGAGCAGTACTTC.

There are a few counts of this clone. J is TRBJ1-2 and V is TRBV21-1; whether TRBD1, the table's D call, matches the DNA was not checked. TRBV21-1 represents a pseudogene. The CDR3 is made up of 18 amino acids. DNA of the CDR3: TGTGCCAGCAGCCTCATGGGGACAGGGGGAGCTGGTAACTATGGCTACACCTTC. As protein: CASSLMGTGGAGNYGYTF.